The 9 T cell receptor beta chains in this list originate from one sample, sequenced in a study of CD8+ T cells in alopecia areata. As for treatment: oral pan-JAK inhibitor, 5-10 mg twice daily. RNA extraction and reverse transcription yielded cDNA as sequencing template. Produced via immunoSEQ multiplex PCR; TCRdb's table is partial and in-frame only. The sample yields 75,000 to 100,000 clones, just over 70% seen once. The specimen comprised CD8+ T cells sorted from blood, sampled around week 46, from a patient treated with tofacitinib. The receptor source for this set is a human donor with alopecia areata.

The chain joins TRBV6-5 to TRBJ2-1; D is unclear. The length of the CDR3 is 12 residues. V was clipped by 4 bases and J by 8 bases, with 9 bases between them. Germline V gives CDR1 MNHEY, CDR2 SVGAGI. DNA of the CDR3: TGTGCCAGCAGTTCCCTGGGGTATGAGCAGTTCTTC. Translating gives CASSSLGYEQFF.

The chain links TRBV6-5 to TRBJ2-5, with D hard to call. This CDR3 spans 13 amino acids. V was cut by 0 bases and J by 1 base, with 3 bases left in between. CDR1 is MNHEY, CDR2 SVGAGI, per germline. The CDR3 spells CASSYSSQETQYF. For the CDR3, the DNA is TGTGCCAGCAGTTACTCGTCCCAAGAGACCCAGTACTTC.

The rearrangement uses TRBV27 and TRBJ1-4, with D perhaps TRBD1 (6 bases). Germline-derived CDR1 and CDR2 are MNHEY and SMNVEV (reference sequence). This CDR3 region has 17 residues. Trimming stripped 4 bases from V and 4 bases from J, with 19 bases between. The CDR3, as DNA: TGTGCCAGCAGTTGGACGTACACAGGGATGGGTAATGAAAAACTGTTTTTT. This sequence encodes CASSWTYTGMGNEKLFF.

This sequence joins TRBV30 and TRBJ2-3, with a tentative D call TRBD1 (5 bases). Germline assignment: CDR1 GTSNPN and CDR2 SVGIG (reference sequence). The length of the CDR3 is 12 residues. Deletions cut 0 bases from V and 6 bases from J, with 7 bases between. CDR3 sequence reads: CAWSVQEDTQYF. DNA for the CDR3: TGTGCCTGGAGTGTACAGGAGGATACGCAGTATTTT.

V is TRBV7-8 and J is TRBJ1-4, with D perhaps TRBD1 (5 bases). Trimming shortened V by 8 bases and J by 5 bases, and 18 bases separated the two germline ends. The CDR3 sequence is 15 residues long. Germline-derived CDR1 and CDR2 are SGHVS and FQNEAQ. In DNA, the CDR3 is TGTGCCAGCTCAACCGGGACTGGCCTCAATGAAAAACTGTTTTTT. It yields the protein CASSTGTGLNEKLFF.

For this clone: The germline gene is not matched at one end of the junction; a read error may be the cause. The chain combines TRBV19 with TRBJ2-7, with 7 bases lining up with TRBD1. Germline loops: CDR1 LNHDA, CDR2 SQIVND (reference sequence). The CDR3 consists of 14 residues. The CDR3 bases are TGTGCCAGTAGCATAGGGACAGCCACCTACGAGCAGTACTTC. Amino acid sequence: CASSIGTATYEQYF.

A few counts support this clone. This chain connects TRBV30 to TRBJ1-2; unclear D gene. CDR3 length: 11 amino acids. Germline loops: CDR1 GTSNPN, CDR2 SVGIG (reference sequence). V shed 1 base and J shed 9 bases, with 9 bases lying between them. CDR3 residues: CAWSGLDRYTF. The CDR3 DNA reads as TGTGCCTGGAGTGGACTAGACCGCTACACCTTC.

This clone has a single count. This chain connects TRBV4-1 to TRBJ2-7; 7 bases fit TRBD1. V shed 4 bases, J shed 3 bases, and the junction held 6 bases outside the gene matches. The V gene's germline CDR1 is MGHRA and CDR2 YSYEKL. The length of the CDR3 is 14 residues. The CDR3 spells CASSLRQGVYEQYF. The CDR3 DNA reads TGCGCCAGCAGCCTAAGACAGGGAGTCTACGAGCAGTACTTC.

To note about this clone: This sample includes further DNA sequences coding for the same CDR3. The chain uses TRBV7-9 and TRBJ2-2; D gene uncertain. This CDR3 comprises 13 residues. Trimming cost V 5 bases and J 2 bases, with 6 bases left between them. Per germline, CDR1 SEHNR and CDR2 FQNEAQ (reference sequence). The CDR3 reads CASSLGNTGELFF. The CDR3 nucleotides read TGTGCCAGCAGCCTAGGAAACACCGGGGAGCTGTTTTTT. The full variable domain, rest sourced from reference TRBV7-9 and TRBJ2-2, is DTGVSQNPRHKITKRGQNVTFRCDPISEHNRLYWYRQTLGQGPEFLTYFQNEAQLEKSRLLSDRFSAERPKGSFSTLEIQRTEQGDSAMYLCASSLGNTGELFFGEGSRLTVL.